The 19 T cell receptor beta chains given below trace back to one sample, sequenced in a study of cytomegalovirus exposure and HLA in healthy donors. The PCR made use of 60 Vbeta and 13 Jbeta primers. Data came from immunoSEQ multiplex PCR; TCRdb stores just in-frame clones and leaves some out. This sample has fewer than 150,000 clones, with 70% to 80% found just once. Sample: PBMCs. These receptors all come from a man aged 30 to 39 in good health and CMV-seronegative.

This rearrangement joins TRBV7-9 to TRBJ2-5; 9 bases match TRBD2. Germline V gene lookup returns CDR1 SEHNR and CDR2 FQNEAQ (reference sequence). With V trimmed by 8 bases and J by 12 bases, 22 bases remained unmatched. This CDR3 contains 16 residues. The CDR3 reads CASRQAGPSGKGIEYF. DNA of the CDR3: TGTGCCAGCCGCCAAGCGGGTCCTAGCGGGAAGGGTATTGAGTACTTC.

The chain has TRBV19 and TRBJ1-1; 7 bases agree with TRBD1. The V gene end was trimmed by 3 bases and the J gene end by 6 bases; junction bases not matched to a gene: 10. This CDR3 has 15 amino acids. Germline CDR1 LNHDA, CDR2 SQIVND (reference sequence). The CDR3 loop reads CASSMWDSGRPEAFF. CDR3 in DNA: TGTGCCAGTAGTATGTGGGACAGTGGTCGACCTGAAGCTTTCTTT.

The CDR3 DNA follows: TGTGCCAGCAGCTGGGGGGGAACTGAGCAGTTCTTC. This translates into CASSWGGTEQFF. V and J are TRBV11-2 and TRBJ2-1; TRBD2 matches 7 bases. The CDR3 consists of 12 residues. The junction had 3 bases not matched to a gene; V was cut back by 4 bases and J by 9 bases. CDR1 and CDR2 (germline): SGHAT, FQNNGV.

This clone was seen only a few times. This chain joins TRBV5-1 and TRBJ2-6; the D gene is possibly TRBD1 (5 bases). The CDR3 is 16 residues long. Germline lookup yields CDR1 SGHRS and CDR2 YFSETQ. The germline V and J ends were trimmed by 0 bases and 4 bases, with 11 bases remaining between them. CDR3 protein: CASSLDRLTGANVLTF. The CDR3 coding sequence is TGCGCCAGCAGCTTGGACAGGTTGACCGGGGCCAACGTCCTGACTTTC.

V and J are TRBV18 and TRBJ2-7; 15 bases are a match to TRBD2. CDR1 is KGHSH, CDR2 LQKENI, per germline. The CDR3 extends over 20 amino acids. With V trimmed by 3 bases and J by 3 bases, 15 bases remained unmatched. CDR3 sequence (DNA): TGTGCCAGCTCACCGTTAAAAGTTAGGACTAGCGGGAGGGTTGGCTACGAGCAGTACTTC. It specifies CASSPLKVRTSGRVGYEQYF.

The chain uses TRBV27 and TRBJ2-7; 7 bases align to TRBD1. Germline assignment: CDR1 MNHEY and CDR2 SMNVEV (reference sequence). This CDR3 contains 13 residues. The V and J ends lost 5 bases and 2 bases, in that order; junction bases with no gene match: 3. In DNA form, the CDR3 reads TGTGCCAGCAGTCGGACAGGCCCCTACGAGCAGTACTTC. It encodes CASSRTGPYEQYF.

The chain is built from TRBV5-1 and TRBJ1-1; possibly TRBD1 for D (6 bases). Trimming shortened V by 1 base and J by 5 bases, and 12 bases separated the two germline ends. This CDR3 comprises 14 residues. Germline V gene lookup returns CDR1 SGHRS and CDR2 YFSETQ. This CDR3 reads CASSLTGMGTEAFF. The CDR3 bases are TGCGCCAGCAGCTTGACAGGGATGGGAACTGAAGCTTTCTTT.

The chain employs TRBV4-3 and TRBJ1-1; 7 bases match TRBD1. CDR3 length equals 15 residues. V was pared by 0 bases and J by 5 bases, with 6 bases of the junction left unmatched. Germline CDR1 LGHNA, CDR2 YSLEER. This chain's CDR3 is CASSQEGGWGTEAFF. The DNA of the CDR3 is TGCGCCAGCAGCCAAGAAGGGGGCTGGGGGACTGAAGCTTTCTTT.

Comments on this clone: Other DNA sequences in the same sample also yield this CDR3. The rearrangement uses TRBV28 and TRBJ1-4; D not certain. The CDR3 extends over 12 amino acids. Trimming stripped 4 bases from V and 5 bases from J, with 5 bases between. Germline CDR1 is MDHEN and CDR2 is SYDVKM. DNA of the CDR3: TGTGCCAGCAGTTCCAGAAATGAAAAACTGTTTTTT. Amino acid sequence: CASSSRNEKLFF.

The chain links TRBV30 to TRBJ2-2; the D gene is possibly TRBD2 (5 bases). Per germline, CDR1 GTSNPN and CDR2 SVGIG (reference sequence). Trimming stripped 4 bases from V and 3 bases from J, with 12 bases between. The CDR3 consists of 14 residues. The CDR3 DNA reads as TGTGCCTGGATTCGGACTCCTCACACCGGGGAGCTGTTTTTT. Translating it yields CAWIRTPHTGELFF.

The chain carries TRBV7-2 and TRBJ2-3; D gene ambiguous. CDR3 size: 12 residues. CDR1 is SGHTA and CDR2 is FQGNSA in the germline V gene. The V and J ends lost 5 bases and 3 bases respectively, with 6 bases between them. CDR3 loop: CASSPFTDTQYF. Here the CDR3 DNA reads TGTGCCAGCAGCCCCTTTACAGATACGCAGTATTTT.

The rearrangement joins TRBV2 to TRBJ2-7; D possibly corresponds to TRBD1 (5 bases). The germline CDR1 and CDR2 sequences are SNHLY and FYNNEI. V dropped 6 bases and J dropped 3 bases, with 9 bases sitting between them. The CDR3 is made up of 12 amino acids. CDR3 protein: CASRGPYYEQYF. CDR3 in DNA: TGTGCCAGCAGGGGGCCGTACTACGAGCAGTACTTC.

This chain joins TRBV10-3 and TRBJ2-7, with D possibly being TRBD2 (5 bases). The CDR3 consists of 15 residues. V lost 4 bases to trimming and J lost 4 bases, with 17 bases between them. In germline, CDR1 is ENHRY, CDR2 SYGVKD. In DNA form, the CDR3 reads TGTGCCATCAGTGTAGGACTCGCCCTTTGGTACGAGCAGTACTTC. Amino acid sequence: CAISVGLALWYEQYF.

CDR3 amino acids: CASSYPRTGGTEAFF. The CDR3 region has the DNA TGTGCCAGCAGTTACCCACGGACAGGGGGCACTGAAGCTTTCTTT. The chain joins TRBV6-6 to TRBJ1-1, with 10 bases fitting TRBD1. The V gene's germline CDR1 is MNHNY and CDR2 SVGAGI (reference sequence). CDR3 length: 15 amino acids. Trimming removed 2 bases from V and 4 bases from J; junction bases left unmatched: 4.

CDR3 residues: CASTIIYPPSGNTIYF. The CDR3 bases are TGTGCCAGCACCATTATCTACCCGCCATCTGGAAACACCATATATTTT. The rearrangement uses TRBV28 and TRBJ1-3; D gene ambiguous. This CDR3 region has 16 residues. V dropped 7 bases and J dropped 1 base, with 17 bases sitting between them. Germline lookup yields CDR1 MDHEN and CDR2 SYDVKM.

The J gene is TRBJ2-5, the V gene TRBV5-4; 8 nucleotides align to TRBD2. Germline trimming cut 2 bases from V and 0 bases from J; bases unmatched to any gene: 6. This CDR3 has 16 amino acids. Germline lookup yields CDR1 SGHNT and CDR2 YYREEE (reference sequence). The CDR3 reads CASSLRLAYNQETQYF. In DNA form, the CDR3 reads TGTGCCAGCAGCTTAAGACTAGCGTACAACCAAGAGACCCAGTACTTC.

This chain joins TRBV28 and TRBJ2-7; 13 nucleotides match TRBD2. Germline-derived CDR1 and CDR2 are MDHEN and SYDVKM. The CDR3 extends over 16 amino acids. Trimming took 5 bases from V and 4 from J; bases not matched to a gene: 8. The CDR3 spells CASSPSGTSGDYEQYF. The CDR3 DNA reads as TGTGCCAGCAGTCCTTCCGGGACTAGCGGGGATTACGAGCAGTACTTC.

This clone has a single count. The CDR3 region is CASSEVLAGNEQFF. The CDR3 DNA reads as TGTGCCAGCAGTGAAGTACTAGCGGGAAATGAGCAGTTCTTC. The V call is TRBV2, the J call TRBJ2-1; 10 bases are a match to TRBD2. This CDR3 has 14 residues. The germline gives CDR1 SNHLY, CDR2 FYNNEI. V lost 1 base, J lost 7 bases, and 1 base stayed unmatched.

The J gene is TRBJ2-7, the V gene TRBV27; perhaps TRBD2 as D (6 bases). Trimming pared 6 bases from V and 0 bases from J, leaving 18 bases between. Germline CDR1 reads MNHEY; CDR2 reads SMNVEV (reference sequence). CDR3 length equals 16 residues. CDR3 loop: CASRGWGVERSYEQYF. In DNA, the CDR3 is TGTGCCAGCAGGGGGTGGGGGGTCGAACGCTCCTACGAGCAGTACTTC.